A single sample gave rise to the 27 T cell receptor beta chains below, sequenced in a study of blood T cells in healthy people across ages. Combining a sample-barcoded 5' primer with a J-beta primer mix, a second PCR ran for roughly 7 to 12 cycles. A single record per CDR3 protein comes from TCRdb applying MiXCR to the 5' RACE reads. The table lists roughly 410,000 distinct CDR3 sequences, about 55% of them singletons. Material: blood. These receptors all come from a man in his 60s in good health.

Only one count was recorded for this clonotype. This chain links TRBV20-1 with TRBJ1-6; D is unresolved. Trimming took off 2 bases at V and 7 bases at J, with 9 bases between the two ends. Germline CDR1 is DFQATT and CDR2 is SNEGSKA (reference sequence). This CDR3 has 13 residues. As DNA, the CDR3 is TGCAGTGCTAGACCTAGCGGGAATTCACCCCTCCACTTT. Protein: CSARPSGNSPLHF.

In this sample, this clonotype turned up a few times. The V gene is TRBV12-3 or TRBV12-4, the J gene TRBJ2-1; 9 bases map to TRBD1. This CDR3 contains 16 residues. V was pared by 6 bases and J by 8 bases, with 14 bases of the junction left unmatched. CDR3 loop: CASRPARDRVFDEQFF. CDR3 bases: TGTGCCAGCAGACCAGCCCGGGACAGGGTTTTCGATGAGCAGTTCTTC.

For this clonotype: A junction end diverges from the germline sequence, so it may reflect a read error. The V and J genes are TRBV20-1 and TRBJ1-2, with D possibly TRBD1 on 6 matching bases. This CDR3 is built from 14 residues. Germline assignment: CDR1 DFQATT and CDR2 SNEGSKA (reference sequence). The DNA of the CDR3 is TGCAGTGCTAGAGATCAGGAACTGCCGGGGGGCTACATCTTC. This sequence encodes CSARDQELPGGYIF.

The chain is built from TRBV6-2 or TRBV6-3 and TRBJ2-5, with 8 bases that match TRBD1. The DNA end is a closer match to TRBJ2-7, so the J assignment may be wrong. CDR3 length: 15 residues. The germline V gene has CDR1 MNHEY and CDR2 SVGEGT. The CDR3, as DNA: TGTGCCAGCAGTAACCTAGGACAGGGTTTCTCCGAGCAGTACTTC. As protein: CASSNLGQGFSEQYF.

V is TRBV7-3 and J is TRBJ2-1; D ambiguous. With 1 base removed from V and 14 bases from J, the gap between germline ends came to 15 bases. Germline V gene lookup returns CDR1 SGHTA and CDR2 FQGTGA. The length of the CDR3 is 13 residues. The CDR3 DNA is TGTGCCAGCAGCTTAAGTGGTCCGACAAGGAAGTTCTTC. Translation: CASSLSGPTRKFF.

The V gene is TRBV11-2, the J gene TRBJ2-1; the match to TRBD2 covers 13 bases. The V gene end was trimmed by 5 bases and the J gene end by 7 bases; junction bases not matched to a gene: 14. CDR1 SGHAT and CDR2 FQNNGV come from the germline V gene. The CDR3 totals 18 residues. The CDR3 region is CASSPGTSGIRIGNEQFF. The CDR3 coding sequence is TGTGCCAGCAGCCCAGGGACTAGCGGGATTAGAATCGGTAATGAGCAGTTCTTC.

This chain uses TRBV20-1 with TRBJ2-3; TRBD1 matches at 8 bases. The ends lost 6 bases at V and 4 bases at J; junction bases unmatched: 9. Germline CDR1 reads DFQATT; CDR2 reads SNEGSKA (reference sequence). The CDR3 consists of 14 residues. This CDR3 reads CSAGQGRDADTQYF. The CDR3 coding sequence is TGCAGTGCCGGACAGGGACGAGACGCAGATACGCAGTATTTT.

This clonotype has more than one count but fewer than ten. The rearrangement uses TRBV28 and TRBJ2-7; the match to TRBD2 covers 8 bases. The V gene's germline CDR1 is MDHEN and CDR2 SYDVKM. The CDR3 runs 17 residues. The ends lost 6 bases at V and 1 base at J; junction bases unmatched: 14. The CDR3 coding sequence is TGTGCCAGCAGACCCACGAGCAGGGGACTAGATTCCTACGAGCAGTACTTC. Encoded protein: CASRPTSRGLDSYEQYF.

This chain joins TRBV20-1 and TRBJ2-7, with D maybe TRBD2 (6 bases). The CDR3 is made up of 13 amino acids. Germline lookup yields CDR1 DFQATT and CDR2 SNEGSKA (reference sequence). Trimming stripped 6 bases from V and 0 bases from J, with 12 bases between. CDR3 sequence (DNA): TGCAGTGCCCGGCGGGGCCTCTCCTACGAGCAGTACTTC. Encoded protein: CSARRGLSYEQYF.

The chain links TRBV10-3 to TRBJ1-5; D gene uncertain. The V and J ends lost 8 bases and 5 bases respectively, with 7 bases between them. This CDR3 has 11 amino acids. Germline CDR1 reads ENHRY; CDR2 reads SYGVKD. CDR3 loop: CAIGRDQPQHF. CDR3 sequence (DNA): TGTGCCATCGGAAGGGATCAGCCCCAGCATTTT.

Only one count was recorded for this clonotype. The chain recombines TRBV29-1 with TRBJ1-4, with D maybe TRBD1 (6 bases). Germline V gene data show CDR1 as SQVTM and CDR2 as ANQGSEA. This CDR3 spans 15 amino acids. V lost 6 bases, J lost 8 bases, and 22 bases lay in between. The CDR3 sequence is CSVADRIASREKLFF. The CDR3 DNA reads TGCAGCGTCGCTGACAGGATTGCGTCTAGGGAAAAACTGTTTTTT.

This clonotype showed up just once. The chain couples TRBV20-1 to TRBJ1-2; D possibly corresponds to TRBD1 (5 bases). CDR1 and CDR2 (germline): DFQATT, SNEGSKA (reference sequence). The CDR3 consists of 14 residues. V was trimmed by 6 bases and J by 5 bases, leaving 19 bases between them. The CDR3 bases are TGCAGTGCCTCACAGGCCTCCGACCGATATGGCTACACCTTC. Amino acid sequence: CSASQASDRYGYTF.

This clonotype was detected ten times or more. The chain couples TRBV5-1 to TRBJ2-1; D is perhaps TRBD2 (6 bases). Trimming removed 5 bases from V and 5 bases from J, with 11 bases in between. Looked up from germline, CDR1 is SGHRS and CDR2 is YFSETQ. The CDR3 contains 13 residues. The CDR3 loop is CASRSGLNNEQFF. The CDR3 region has the DNA TGCGCCAGCAGATCGGGACTTAACAATGAGCAGTTCTTC.

This sequence joins TRBV10-1 and TRBJ2-1, with TRBD2 as a possible D gene (5 bases). The V end lost 3 bases, the J end lost 3 bases, and 12 bases lay between the germline ends. Germline V gene lookup returns CDR1 WNHNN and CDR2 SYGVQD (reference sequence). CDR3 length: 15 amino acids. The CDR3 nucleotides read TGCGCCAGCAGTGAAGGACTCCAAAACTACAATGAGCAGTTCTTC. Its translation: CASSEGLQNYNEQFF.

The chain combines TRBV7-8 with TRBJ2-3, with D possibly being TRBD1 (6 bases). The CDR3 is 15 residues long. The germline V and J ends were trimmed by 5 bases and 0 bases, with 12 bases remaining between them. CDR1 is SGHVS and CDR2 is FQNEAQ in the germline V gene. The CDR3 reads CASSARDTSTDTQYF. Written as DNA, the CDR3 is TGTGCCAGCAGCGCCCGGGACACGAGCACAGATACGCAGTATTTT.

This rearrangement joins TRBV15 to TRBJ2-3, with 12 bases matching TRBD2. Trimming at V came to 1 base and at J to 2 bases, leaving 10 bases not matched to a gene. The CDR3 totals 19 residues. Germline loops: CDR1 LNHNV, CDR2 YYDKDF (reference sequence). CDR3 bases: TGTGCCACCAGCAGAGCCGGGACTAGCGGGCCCGCCAACACAGATACGCAGTATTTT. As protein: CATSRAGTSGPANTDTQYF. Combining the CDR3 with reference TRBV15 and TRBJ2-3 gives the whole variable domain DAMVIQNPRYQVTQFGKPVTLSCSQTLNHNVMYWYQQKSSQAPKLLFHYYDKDFNNEADTPDNFQSRRPNTSFCFLDIRSPGLGDTAMYLCATSRAGTSGPANTDTQYFGPGTRLTVL.

V and J are TRBV5-1 and TRBJ2-1, with 9 positions matching TRBD2. This CDR3 is 15 amino acids long. The junction had 5 bases not matched to a gene; V was cut back by 0 bases and J by 7 bases. Germline-derived CDR1 and CDR2 are SGHRS and YFSETQ. CDR3 in amino acids: CASSLAWSGGNEQFF. The CDR3 DNA follows: TGCGCCAGCAGCTTGGCCTGGAGCGGGGGGAATGAGCAGTTCTTC.

This clonotype was recorded a few times. The chain employs TRBV29-1 and TRBJ1-5; D may be TRBD1 (5 bases). The V gene lost 4 bases and the J gene lost 7 bases, with 11 bases spanning the gap. The CDR3 has 12 residues. Germline V gene data show CDR1 as SQVTM and CDR2 as ANQGSEA. In nucleotides, the CDR3 is TGCAGCGTTGTGGGGGGTGGCCAGCCCCAGCATTTT. Its protein is CSVVGGGQPQHF.

This clonotype has more than one count but fewer than ten. J is TRBJ1-2 and V is TRBV7-9; possibly TRBD1 for D (5 bases). CDR1 SEHNR and CDR2 FQNEAQ come from the germline V gene (reference sequence). V shed 4 bases and J shed 3 bases, with 18 bases lying between them. The CDR3 covers 16 residues. For the CDR3, the DNA is TGTGCCAGCAGCTCCCCCCCGGGACGGGGTGACTATGGCTACACCTTC. Its protein product is CASSSPPGRGDYGYTF.

This clonotype was counted a few times. The gene calls are TRBV12-3 or TRBV12-4 and TRBJ2-1; perhaps TRBD1 as D (5 bases). The tail of the sequence fits TRBJ2-7 better, so the J call may be wrong. CDR3 size: 14 residues. The CDR3 bases are TGTGCCAGCAGCGCCCGGACACTTTACAATGAGCAGTACTTC. Encoded protein: CASSARTLYNEQYF.

This clonotype was seen once. The V and J genes are TRBV10-3 and TRBJ2-5, with D perhaps matching TRBD2 (6 bases). The CDR3 consists of 16 residues. V lost 0 bases, J lost 1 base, and 12 bases lay in between. CDR1 is ENHRY, CDR2 SYGVKD, per germline. The CDR3 bases are TGTGCCATCAGTGAGTCCTTAGCGGAAGGCCAAGAGACCCAGTACTTC. This gives the protein CAISESLAEGQETQYF.

This clonotype was seen repeatedly, ten times or more. A single base separates this from a much larger clone, so it may be a read error. V and J are TRBV3-1 and TRBJ2-5, with TRBD2 identical over 13 bases. CDR1 is LGHDT and CDR2 is YNNKEL in the germline V gene (reference sequence). The CDR3 is made up of 19 amino acids. The trim removed 5 bases at V and 11 bases at J, leaving 23 bases unmatched. The CDR3 loop is CASSSSSGTSGILPNEQYF. In DNA, the CDR3 is TGTGCCAGCAGCAGCAGTTCCGGGACTAGCGGGATTCTTCCCAATGAGCAGTACTTC.

The genes are TRBV7-2 and TRBJ2-5; D might be TRBD2 (6 bases). Per germline, CDR1 SGHTA and CDR2 FQGNSA. The germline V and J ends were trimmed by 5 bases and 5 bases, with 18 bases remaining between them. This CDR3 comprises 15 residues. The CDR3 is CASSVPAGWGETQYF. The CDR3 DNA reads as TGTGCCAGCAGCGTCCCCGCGGGATGGGGTGAGACCCAGTACTTC.

This clonotype was seen more than once but under ten times. The chain joins TRBV7-2 to TRBJ2-5, with D hard to call. The CDR3 runs to 13 residues. The V and J ends lost 5 bases and 1 base respectively, with 8 bases between them. CDR1 is SGHTA, CDR2 FQGNSA, per germline. CDR3 coding DNA: TGTGCCAGCAGCCCGACCAGCCAAGAGACCCAGTACTTC. Translated: CASSPTSQETQYF.

This clonotype was observed a few times. J is TRBJ2-7 and V is TRBV7-9; TRBD1 matches at 7 bases. Germline CDR1 is SEHNR and CDR2 is FQNEAQ (reference sequence). With V trimmed by 6 bases and J by 5 bases, 7 bases remained unmatched. The CDR3 runs 13 residues. CDR3 sequence (DNA): TGTGCCAGCAGTTGGGACAGAGACCACGAGCAGTACTTC. Translation: CASSWDRDHEQYF.

The chain employs TRBV9 and TRBJ2-5; D might be TRBD1 (8 bases). CDR3 length equals 15 residues. In germline, CDR1 is SGDLS, CDR2 YYNGEE. With 3 bases removed from V and 2 bases from J, the gap between germline ends came to 14 bases. The chain's CDR3 is CASSEQGGTQETQYF. The CDR3 nucleotides read TGTGCCAGCAGCGAACAGGGGGGGACACAAGAGACCCAGTACTTC.

The sample holds a few counts of this clonotype. The CDR3: CASSLAGQWAYEQYF. The CDR3 coding sequence is TGTGCCAGCAGCTTAGCCGGGCAGTGGGCCTACGAGCAGTACTTC. The rearrangement joins TRBV7-2 to TRBJ2-7, with D uncertain. The CDR3 consists of 15 residues. Germline loops: CDR1 SGHTA, CDR2 FQGNSA. Trimming cost V 0 bases and J 2 bases, with 11 bases left between them.